This T cell receptor (beta chain) derives from a study of T cell changes during pregnancy in multiple sclerosis. Data came from immunoSEQ multiplex PCR; TCRdb stores just in-frame clones and leaves some out. In the table there are more than 55,000 clones, about 94% of which are singletons. The CDR3 is 14 amino acids. Germline V gives CDR1 SQVTM, CDR2 ANQGSEA. J was trimmed by 3 bases and V by 4 bases; bases with no gene match: 6. The chain has TRBV29-1 and TRBJ2-3, with 8 nucleotides matching TRBD2. Specimen: peripheral blood, collected in the first trimester of pregnancy. The clonotype comes from a female donor in good health, enrolled as a control in a pregnancy study. DNA for the CDR3: TGCAGCGTTGCAAAGCGGGAGATGACAGATACGCAGTATTTT. Its protein is CSVAKREMTDTQYF.